Each of the 19 T cell receptor beta chains below was sequenced from the same sample in a study of cytotoxic CD8 clonotypes in ibrutinib-treated CLL (dated by TCRdb to the early 2020s). Library creation used the immunoSEQ multiplex PCR assay. The clones in this table, taken by TCRdb from immuneACCESS, are in-frame only. Not every clone is retained; where verified, under half of the shortfall comes from an unresolved V gene, and the cause of the rest is unknown. The sample includes 250,000 or so clones, with around three quarters observed a single time. The top ten constitute 15% of the sample. In the paper's terms, the time point label means: 20 to 25 months on ibrutinib. This material consisted of PBMCs, taken after 24 months of ibrutinib treatment. The receptors come from a human donor with chronic lymphocytic leukemia.

The rearrangement uses TRBV9 and TRBJ2-3; TRBD2 agrees at 8 bases. This CDR3 has 14 residues. The J segment lost 2 bases and the V segment lost 6 bases, leaving 5 bases of the junction unmatched. In germline, CDR1 is SGDLS, CDR2 YYNGEE. CDR3 residues: CASKNGLATDTQYF. The CDR3 nucleotides are TGTGCCAGCAAAAATGGACTAGCCACAGATACGCAGTATTTT. Full variable domain (remainder filled in from reference TRBV9 and TRBJ2-3): DSGVTQTPKHLITATGQRVTLRCSPRSGDLSVYWYQQSLDQGLQFLIQYYNGEERAKGNILERFSAQQFPDLHSELNLSSLELGDSALYFCASKNGLATDTQYFGPGTRLTVL.

The chain uses TRBV28 and TRBJ2-6, with D perhaps TRBD2 (5 bases). V lost 8 bases to trimming and J lost 4 bases, with 18 bases between them. The CDR3 runs to 16 residues. The germline gives CDR1 MDHEN, CDR2 SYDVKM. The CDR3: CASVDGEARGANVLTF. DNA of the CDR3: TGTGCCAGCGTAGACGGGGAAGCTAGGGGGGCCAACGTCCTGACTTTC.

This clone occurred a few times. The rearrangement uses TRBV11-2 and TRBJ2-5, with TRBD1 matching over 7 bases. V was clipped by 5 bases and J by 4 bases; unmatched bases: 4. Germline loops: CDR1 SGHAT, CDR2 FQNNGV. This CDR3 region has 13 residues. The CDR3: CASSVDRVETQYF. The CDR3 bases are TGTGCCAGCAGCGTCGACAGGGTAGAGACCCAGTACTTC.

The CDR3 protein is CSVDQMSSYNEQFF. The CDR3 nucleotides read TGCAGCGTTGATCAGATGAGCTCCTACAATGAGCAGTTCTTC. V and J are TRBV29-1 and TRBJ2-1; D uncertain. Germline CDR1 SQVTM, CDR2 ANQGSEA. The germline V and J ends were trimmed by 3 bases and 0 bases, with 9 bases remaining between them. The CDR3 runs 14 residues.

This clone was seen a few times. The chain employs TRBV5-1 and TRBJ2-1; 7 positions match TRBD1. Per the germline V gene, CDR1 is SGHRS and CDR2 is YFSETQ. The CDR3 contains 15 residues. After removal of 3 bases from V and 1 base from J, the junction contained 4 bases not matched to a gene. CDR3: CASSSGTASYNEQFF. The CDR3 region has the DNA TGCGCCAGCAGCTCTGGGACAGCTTCCTACAATGAGCAGTTCTTC.

The J gene is TRBJ1-1, the V gene TRBV2; D unresolved. CDR3 length: 13 residues. Trimming removed 7 bases at V and 1 base at J, with 10 bases between. Looked up from germline, CDR1 is SNHLY and CDR2 is FYNNEI. CDR3 amino acids: CASNGRENTEAFF. DNA for the CDR3: TGTGCCAGCAATGGACGGGAGAACACTGAAGCTTTCTTT.

The J gene is TRBJ2-1, the V gene TRBV27, with D possibly matching TRBD1 (6 bases). This CDR3 has 16 residues. V was cut by 1 base and J by 2 bases, with 12 bases left in between. Looked up from germline, CDR1 is MNHEY and CDR2 is SMNVEV (reference sequence). CDR3 sequence reads: CASSLFPGVPYNEQFF. In DNA, the CDR3 is TGTGCCAGCAGTTTATTCCCAGGGGTTCCCTACAATGAGCAGTTCTTC.

This sequence joins TRBV7-3 and TRBJ2-5; TRBD2 matches at 9 bases. From germline, CDR1 is SGHTA and CDR2 FQGTGA. This CDR3 spans 15 amino acids. Trimming at V came to 5 bases and at J to 2 bases, leaving 6 bases not matched to a gene. The DNA of the CDR3 is TGTGCCAGCAGCCGCACTAGCGGGTGGCAAGAGACCCAGTACTTC. Translating it yields CASSRTSGWQETQYF.

The rearrangement uses TRBV29-1 and TRBJ2-7, with 11 bases identical to TRBD2. The CDR3 has 14 residues. The junction had 5 bases not matched to a gene; V was cut back by 3 bases and J by 4 bases. The germline V gene has CDR1 SQVTM and CDR2 ANQGSEA. CDR3 sequence reads: CSVDRVAGGYEQYF. In DNA form, the CDR3 reads TGCAGCGTTGATAGGGTAGCGGGAGGGTACGAGCAGTACTTC.

The chain employs TRBV9 and TRBJ2-7; the D is unclear. This CDR3 is built from 14 residues. Trimming shortened V by 2 bases and J by 7 bases, and 16 bases separated the two germline ends. Germline-derived CDR1 and CDR2 are SGDLS and YYNGEE. CDR3 DNA: TGTGCCAGCAGCGTCAGCTCCGACCGTGGGGAGCAGTACTTC. Translating it yields CASSVSSDRGEQYF.

The chain employs TRBV28 and TRBJ2-6; no clear D gene. Germline V gives CDR1 MDHEN, CDR2 SYDVKM. The V and J ends lost 6 bases and 5 bases respectively, with 20 bases between them. CDR3 size: 17 residues. CDR3 protein: CASRGTIASRRANVLTF. Here the CDR3 DNA reads TGTGCCAGCAGAGGTACGATAGCATCCCGCCGGGCCAACGTCCTGACTTTC.

This clone was counted a few times. The rearrangement uses TRBV27 and TRBJ2-1, with 9 bases aligning to TRBD2. The CDR3 covers 18 residues. Germline V gene sequence: CDR1 MNHEY, CDR2 SMNVEV (reference sequence). The junction had 9 bases not matched to a gene; V was cut back by 3 bases and J by 0 bases. CDR3 residues: CASSLTSGGPSSYNEQFF. In DNA form, the CDR3 reads TGTGCCAGCAGTTTGACTAGCGGAGGTCCTAGCTCCTACAATGAGCAGTTCTTC.

The chain couples TRBV29-1 to TRBJ1-1, with TRBD1 matching 9 bases. CDR3 length: 13 amino acids. Germline-derived CDR1 and CDR2 are SQVTM and ANQGSEA. The V segment lost 3 bases and the J segment 8 bases; nucleotides outside the gene matches: 7. The CDR3 DNA is TGCAGCGTTGAGGAGACAGGGGGTTTCGAAGCTTTCTTT. This encodes CSVEETGGFEAFF.

The gene calls are TRBV6-5 and TRBJ2-7; TRBD1 agrees at 11 bases. The germline CDR1 and CDR2 sequences are MNHEY and SVGAGI. There are 15 residues in the CDR3. Trimming cost V 0 bases and J 6 bases; bases outside gene matches: 4. CDR3 amino acids: CASSYSGTGGFEQYF. The CDR3 DNA is TGTGCCAGCAGTTACTCAGGGACAGGGGGATTCGAGCAGTACTTC.

The V and J genes are TRBV28 and TRBJ1-1; D unresolved. Trimming pared 5 bases from V and 12 bases from J, leaving 16 bases between. Per the germline V gene, CDR1 is MDHEN and CDR2 is SYDVKM. CDR3 length: 12 amino acids. CDR3 loop: CASSPRVSHPFF. CDR3 nucleotide sequence: TGTGCCAGCAGTCCCCGTGTCAGCCATCCTTTCTTT.

This clone was observed a single time. The chain recombines TRBV27 with TRBJ2-7; D remains unclear. CDR1 and CDR2 from the germline V gene are MNHEY and SMNVEV (reference sequence). Trimming took off 0 bases at V and 5 bases at J, with 8 bases between the two ends. The CDR3 sequence is 13 residues long. The CDR3 here is CASSLSISNEQYF. The DNA of the CDR3 is TGTGCCAGCAGTTTATCGATCAGTAACGAGCAGTACTTC.

The J gene is TRBJ1-2, the V gene TRBV4-3; D gene uncertain. CDR3 length equals 16 residues. From germline, CDR1 is LGHNA and CDR2 YSLEER. Between the trimmed V and J ends, which lost 0 bases and 8 bases, there was a span of 19 bases. The CDR3 loop is CASSQDGGGIPGGYTF. Here the CDR3 DNA reads TGCGCCAGCAGCCAAGACGGTGGAGGCATACCGGGAGGCTACACCTTC.

The V gene is TRBV5-3, the J gene TRBJ2-3; D possibly corresponds to TRBD2 (5 bases). TRBV5-3 is assigned to the ORF class and has an uncertain function. This CDR3 spans 15 amino acids. V lost 0 bases to trimming and J lost 6 bases, with 14 bases between them. The CDR3 DNA reads TGTGCCAGAAGCTTGGCTAGCCCGAGTGAGGATACGCAGTATTTT. As protein: CARSLASPSEDTQYF.

The chain employs TRBV9 and TRBJ2-2, with 7 bases aligning to TRBD1. The CDR3 loop spans 17 amino acids. The V segment lost 4 bases and the J segment 2 bases; nucleotides outside the gene matches: 11. Germline V gene data show CDR1 as SGDLS and CDR2 as YYNGEE. CDR3 sequence (DNA): TGTGCCAGCAGCCGTAGCCGACAGGGCCCAAACACCGGGGAGCTGTTTTTT. Translating gives CASSRSRQGPNTGELFF.